These 5 T cell receptor beta chains share one sample of origin, sequenced in a study of blood T cell repertoires in COVID-19. Profiled with immunoSEQ multiplex PCR; TCRdb holds only in-frame clones, not every one. This sample has about 99,000 clones, with roughly 83% found just once. Material: peripheral blood. The receptor source for this set is a woman aged 80 or older with active or convalescent COVID-19.

V and J are TRBV2 and TRBJ1-2; D is uncertain. Germline V gene lookup returns CDR1 SNHLY and CDR2 FYNNEI. CDR3 length equals 12 residues. The germline V and J ends were trimmed by 3 bases and 8 bases, with 10 bases remaining between them. The CDR3 reads CASSDPRWGYTF. The CDR3 DNA follows: TGTGCCAGCAGTGACCCTAGGTGGGGCTACACCTTC.

V is TRBV6-5 and J is TRBJ1-2; 7 positions match TRBD1. The CDR3 runs 13 residues. V dropped 5 bases and J dropped 3; count of bases not matched to a gene: 3. The germline V gene encodes CDR1 MNHEY and CDR2 SVGAGI. The CDR3 reads CASSQGVDYGYTF. The DNA for the CDR3 is TGTGCCAGCAGTCAGGGGGTTGACTATGGCTACACCTTC.

The chain couples TRBV19 to TRBJ1-2, with D uncertain. Trimming removed 5 bases at V and 3 bases at J, with 10 bases between. This CDR3 comprises 13 residues. Germline V gene data show CDR1 as LNHDA and CDR2 as SQIVND (reference sequence). CDR3 sequence: CASSLGRYYGYTF. The CDR3, as DNA: TGTGCCAGTAGTCTGGGCCGTTACTATGGCTACACCTTC.

The V call is TRBV9, the J call TRBJ1-1, with 9 bases matching TRBD1. Germline V gene lookup returns CDR1 SGDLS and CDR2 YYNGEE. V lost 5 bases, J lost 1 base, and 3 bases stayed unmatched. The CDR3 covers 14 residues. In nucleotides, the CDR3 is TGTGCCAGCAGTGGACAGGGGAAGAACACTGAAGCTTTCTTT. Amino acids: CASSGQGKNTEAFF.

In the case of this clone: This specimen includes other DNA sequences encoding the same CDR3. This sequence joins TRBV6-5 and TRBJ1-1; 7 positions match TRBD1. The V gene end was trimmed by 0 bases and the J gene end by 5 bases; junction bases not matched to a gene: 3. The CDR3 length is 14 residues. CDR1 is MNHEY and CDR2 is SVGAGI in the germline V gene. The CDR3 here is CASSYSGRGTEAFF. CDR3 DNA sequence: TGTGCCAGCAGTTACTCGGGCAGGGGGACTGAAGCTTTCTTT.